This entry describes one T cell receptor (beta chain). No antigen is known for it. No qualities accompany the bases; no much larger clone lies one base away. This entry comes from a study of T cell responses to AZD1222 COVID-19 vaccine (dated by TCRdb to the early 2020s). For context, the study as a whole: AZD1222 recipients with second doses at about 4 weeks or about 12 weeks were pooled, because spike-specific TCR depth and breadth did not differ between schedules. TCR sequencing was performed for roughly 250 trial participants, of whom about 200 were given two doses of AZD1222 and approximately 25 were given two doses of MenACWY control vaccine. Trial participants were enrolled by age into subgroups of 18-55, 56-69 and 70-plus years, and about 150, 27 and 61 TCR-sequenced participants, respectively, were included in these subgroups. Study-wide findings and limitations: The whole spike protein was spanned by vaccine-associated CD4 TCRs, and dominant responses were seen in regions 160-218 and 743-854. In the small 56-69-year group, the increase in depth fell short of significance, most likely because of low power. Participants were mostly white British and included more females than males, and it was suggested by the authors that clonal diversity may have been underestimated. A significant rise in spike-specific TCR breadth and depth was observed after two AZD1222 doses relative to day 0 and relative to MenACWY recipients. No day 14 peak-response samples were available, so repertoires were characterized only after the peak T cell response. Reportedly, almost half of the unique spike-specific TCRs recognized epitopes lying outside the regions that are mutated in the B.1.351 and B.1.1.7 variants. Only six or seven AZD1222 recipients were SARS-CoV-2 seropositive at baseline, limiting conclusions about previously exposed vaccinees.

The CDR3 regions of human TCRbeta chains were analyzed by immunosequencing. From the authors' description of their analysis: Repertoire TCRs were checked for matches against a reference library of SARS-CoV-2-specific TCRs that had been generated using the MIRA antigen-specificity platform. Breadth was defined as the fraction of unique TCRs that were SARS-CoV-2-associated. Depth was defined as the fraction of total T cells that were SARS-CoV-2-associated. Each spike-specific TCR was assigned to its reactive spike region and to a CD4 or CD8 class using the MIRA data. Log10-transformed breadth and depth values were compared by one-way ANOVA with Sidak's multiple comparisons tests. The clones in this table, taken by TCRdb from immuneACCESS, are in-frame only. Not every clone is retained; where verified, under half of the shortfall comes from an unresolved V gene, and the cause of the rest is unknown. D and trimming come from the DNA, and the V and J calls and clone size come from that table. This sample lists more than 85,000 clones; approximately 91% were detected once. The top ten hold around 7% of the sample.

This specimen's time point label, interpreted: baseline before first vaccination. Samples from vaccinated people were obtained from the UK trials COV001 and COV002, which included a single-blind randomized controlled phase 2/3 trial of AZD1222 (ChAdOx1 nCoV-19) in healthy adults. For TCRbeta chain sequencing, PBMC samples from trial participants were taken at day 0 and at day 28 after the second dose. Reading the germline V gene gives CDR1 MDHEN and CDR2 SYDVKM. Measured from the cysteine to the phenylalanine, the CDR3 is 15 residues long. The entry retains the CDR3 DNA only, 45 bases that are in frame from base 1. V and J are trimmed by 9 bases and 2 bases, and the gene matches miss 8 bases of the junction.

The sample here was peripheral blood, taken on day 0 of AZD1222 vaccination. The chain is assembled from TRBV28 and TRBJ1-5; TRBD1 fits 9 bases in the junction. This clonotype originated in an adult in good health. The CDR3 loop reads CASRTGDSGNQPQHF. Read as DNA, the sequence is TGTGCCAGTAGGACAGGGGATTCAGGCAATCAGCCCCAGCATTTT.